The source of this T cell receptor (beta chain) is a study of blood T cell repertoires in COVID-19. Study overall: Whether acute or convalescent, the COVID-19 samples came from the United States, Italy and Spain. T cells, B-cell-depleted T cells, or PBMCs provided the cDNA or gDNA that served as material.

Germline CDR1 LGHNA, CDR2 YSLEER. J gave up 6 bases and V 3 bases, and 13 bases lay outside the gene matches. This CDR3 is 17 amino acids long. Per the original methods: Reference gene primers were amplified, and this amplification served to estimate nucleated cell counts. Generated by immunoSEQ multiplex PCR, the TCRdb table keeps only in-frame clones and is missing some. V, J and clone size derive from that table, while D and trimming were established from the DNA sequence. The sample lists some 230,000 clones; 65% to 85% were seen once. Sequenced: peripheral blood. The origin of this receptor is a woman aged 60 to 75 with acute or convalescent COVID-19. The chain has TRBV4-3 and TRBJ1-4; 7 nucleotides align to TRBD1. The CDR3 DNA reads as TGCGCCAGCAGCCAGGCAATTAGGGGACAGATGGATGAAAAACTGTTTTTT. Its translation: CASSQAIRGQMDEKLFF.